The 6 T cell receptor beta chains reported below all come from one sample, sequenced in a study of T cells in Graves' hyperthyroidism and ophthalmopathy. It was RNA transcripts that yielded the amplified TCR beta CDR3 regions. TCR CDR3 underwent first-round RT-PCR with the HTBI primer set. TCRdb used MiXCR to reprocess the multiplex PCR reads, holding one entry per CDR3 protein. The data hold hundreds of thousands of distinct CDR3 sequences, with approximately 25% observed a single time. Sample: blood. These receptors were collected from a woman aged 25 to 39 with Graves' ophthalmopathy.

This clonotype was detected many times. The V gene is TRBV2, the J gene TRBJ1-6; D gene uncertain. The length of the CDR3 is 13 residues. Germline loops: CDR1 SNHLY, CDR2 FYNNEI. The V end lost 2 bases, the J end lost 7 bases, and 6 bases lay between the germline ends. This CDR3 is CASSEQRNSPLHF. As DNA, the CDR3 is TGTGCCAGCAGTGAACAGCGGAATTCACCCCTCCACTTT.

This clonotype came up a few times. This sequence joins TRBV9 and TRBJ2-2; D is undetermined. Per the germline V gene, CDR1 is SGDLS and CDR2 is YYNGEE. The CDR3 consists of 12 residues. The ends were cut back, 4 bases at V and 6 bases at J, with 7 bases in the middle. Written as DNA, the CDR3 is TGTGCCAGCAGCACGGTTCCCGGGGAGCTGTTTTTT. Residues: CASSTVPGELFF.

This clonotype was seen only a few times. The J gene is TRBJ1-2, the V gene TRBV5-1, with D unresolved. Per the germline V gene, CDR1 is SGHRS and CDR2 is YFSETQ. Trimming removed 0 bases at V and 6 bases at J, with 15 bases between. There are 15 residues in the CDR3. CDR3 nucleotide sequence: TGCGCCAGCAGCTTGGTTTCAGTCGGAGGGAATGGCTACACCTTC. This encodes CASSLVSVGGNGYTF.

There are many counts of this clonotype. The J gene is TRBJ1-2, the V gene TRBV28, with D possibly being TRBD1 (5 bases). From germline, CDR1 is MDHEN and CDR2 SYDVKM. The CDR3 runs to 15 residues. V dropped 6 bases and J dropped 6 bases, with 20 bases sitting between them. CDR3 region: CASSRNGGILDGYTF. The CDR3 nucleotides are TGTGCCAGCAGCAGAAATGGGGGGATACTAGATGGCTACACCTTC.

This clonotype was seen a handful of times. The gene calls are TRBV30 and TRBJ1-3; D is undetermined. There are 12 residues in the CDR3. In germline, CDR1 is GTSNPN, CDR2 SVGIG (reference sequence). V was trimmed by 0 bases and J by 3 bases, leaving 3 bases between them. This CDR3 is CAWSVRGNTIYF. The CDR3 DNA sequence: TGTGCCTGGAGTGTACGTGGAAACACCATATATTTT. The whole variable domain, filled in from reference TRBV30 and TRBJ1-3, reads SQTIHQWPATLVQPVGSPLSLECTVEGTSNPNLYWYRQAAGRGLQLLFYSVGIGQISSEVPQNLSASRPQDRQFILSSKKLLLSDSGFYLCAWSVRGNTIYFGEGSWLTVV.

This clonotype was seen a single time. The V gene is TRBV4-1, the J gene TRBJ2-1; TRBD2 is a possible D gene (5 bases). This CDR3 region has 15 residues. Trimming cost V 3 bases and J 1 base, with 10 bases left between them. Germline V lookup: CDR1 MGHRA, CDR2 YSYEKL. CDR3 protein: CASSQQDLSYNEQFF. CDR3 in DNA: TGCGCCAGCAGCCAGCAGGACTTGTCCTACAATGAGCAGTTCTTC.